This T cell receptor beta chain is from a study of response to subunit inactivated influenza vaccine. Regarding the study as a whole: With each seasonal influenza vaccination, the authors suggested, few new T cells are recruited.

MiXCR, applied by TCRdb to the RT-PCR reads, yields one record per CDR3 protein. Of hundreds of thousands of distinct CDR3 sequences in the sample, approximately 12% were seen once. The CDR3 covers 15 residues. V dropped 6 bases and J dropped 3; count of bases not matched to a gene: 7. Germline lookup yields CDR1 SEHNR and CDR2 FQNEAQ (reference sequence). Details on this clonotype: The antigen is undetermined.

The starting material was PBMCs from blood, obtained on the day of vaccination. The receptor comes from a man aged 50 to 59 who received an inactivated influenza vaccine. The gene calls are TRBV7-9 and TRBJ1-5; 8 bases are shared with TRBD1. CDR3 region: CASRTTGQVNQPQHF. Written as DNA, the CDR3 is TGTGCCAGCAGAACGACGGGACAGGTCAATCAGCCCCAGCATTTT.